The T cell receptor (beta chain) under discussion was sequenced for a study of blood T cell repertoires in COVID-19. At the level of the study: T cells, B-cell-depleted T cells, or PBMCs supplied cDNA or gDNA.

The ends were cut back, 6 bases at V and 6 bases at J, with 14 bases in the middle. The CDR3 is made up of 13 amino acids. Sequencing was performed with immunoSEQ multiplex PCR; in TCRdb, only in-frame clones are kept and a portion is missing. Here the sample spans around 310,000 clones, about 90% being singletons. The chain uses TRBV12-3 or TRBV12-4 and TRBJ1-1; D might be TRBD1 (6 bases). The clonotype was recovered from a woman in her thirties or forties with COVID-19, enrolled during active disease. Sequencing used peripheral blood. Written as DNA, the CDR3 is TGTGCCAGCAGCCTCGGGACATTCTCTGAAGCTTTCTTT. This codes for CASSLGTFSEAFF.